The text below deals with one T cell receptor beta chain. Participant-given clinical history determined each cohort assignment. The sample originates from a study of blood T cell repertoires in COVID-19. In the original processing: Nucleated cell counts were estimated from reference gene primer amplification. Assay used: immunoSEQ multiplex PCR; TCRdb lists only in-frame clones, some missing. Clone size and V and J calls were adopted from that table, with D and trimming inferred from the DNA. The table includes roughly 310,000 clones, 90% detected once. CDR1 and CDR2 from the germline V gene are SEHNR and FQNEAQ (reference sequence). V was pared by 0 bases and J by 8 bases, with 8 bases of the junction left unmatched. The length of the CDR3 is 16 residues.

This rearrangement joins TRBV7-9 to TRBJ1-2, with TRBD1 matching 11 bases. The origin of this receptor is a man aged 60 to 75 who had recovered from COVID-19. The sample taken for sequencing was PBMCs or T cells enriched from blood (not recorded which). The CDR3 here is CASSLAGQGAARGYTF. In DNA form, the CDR3 reads TGTGCCAGCAGCTTAGCCGGACAGGGGGCGGCTCGGGGCTACACCTTC.